Shown below are 9 T cell receptor beta chains from a single sample sequenced in a study of identical twins. TCRdb analysed the 5' RACE reads with MiXCR anew, one entry per CDR3 protein. In the table there are hundreds of thousands of distinct CDR3 sequences, roughly an eighth of which are singletons. The same data also contributed to another study, on yellow fever vaccine responses in identical twins.

The sequencing input was PBMCs. These receptors originate from a woman between 18 and 30 years old in good health.

Concerning this clonotype itself: This clone may be a read error of a much larger clone one base away. The V and J genes are TRBV12-3 or TRBV12-4 and TRBJ2-7, with unresolved D. The CDR3 runs 10 residues. Trimming pared 8 bases from V and 3 bases from J, leaving 5 bases between. CDR3 sequence: CASGNYEQYF. DNA of the CDR3: TGTGCCAGCGGCAACTACGAGCAGTACTTC.

The genes are TRBV27 and TRBJ1-1, with D unclear. V lost 3 bases to trimming and J lost 11 bases, with 13 bases between them. CDR1 MNHEY and CDR2 SMNVEV come from the germline V gene (reference sequence). This CDR3 comprises 12 residues. The CDR3: CASSFAGSEAFF. In DNA, the CDR3 is TGTGCCAGCAGTTTTGCAGGTTCGGAGGCTTTCTTT.

This clonotype turned up a few times. This chain joins TRBV20-1 and TRBJ2-7; the D call may be TRBD1 or TRBD2 (6 bases each). The germline V and J ends were trimmed by 6 bases and 4 bases, with 22 bases remaining between them. The CDR3 loop spans 15 amino acids. Germline CDR1 DFQATT, CDR2 SNEGSKA (reference sequence). Here the CDR3 DNA reads TGCAGTGCATCATTGTTTTGGGGGGCGGGGTACGAGCAGTACTTC. Amino acid sequence: CSASLFWGAGYEQYF.

The rearrangement links TRBV24-1 to TRBJ2-1; 7 bases map to TRBD2. The junction had 5 bases not matched to a gene; V was cut back by 10 bases and J by 3 bases. The CDR3 sequence is 13 residues long. CDR1 and CDR2 from the germline V gene are KGHDR and SFDVKD. CDR3 loop: CATGTNLYNEQFF. DNA of the CDR3: TGTGCCACTGGGACTAATCTCTACAATGAGCAGTTCTTC.

The table lists this clonotype with a few counts. The chain is built from TRBV4-2 and TRBJ2-6; the D gene is possibly TRBD1 (5 bases). This CDR3 comprises 17 residues. Trimming pared 1 base from V and 1 base from J, leaving 11 bases between. Germline CDR1 LGHNA, CDR2 YNFKEQ. The CDR3 nucleotides read TGTGCCAGCAGCCAAGTACAGGATAAATCTGGGGCCAACGTCCTGACTTTC. The encoded protein is CASSQVQDKSGANVLTF.

The chain recombines TRBV28 with TRBJ1-1, with D tentatively TRBD1 (6 bases). This CDR3 region has 13 residues. Trimming took off 10 bases at V and 0 bases at J, with 12 bases between the two ends. Per the germline V gene, CDR1 is MDHEN and CDR2 is SYDVKM. CDR3 residues: CATTQGVNTEAFF. CDR3 sequence (DNA): TGTGCCACCACACAGGGAGTGAACACTGAAGCTTTCTTT.

In this sample, this clonotype turned up a few times. This chain connects TRBV11-3 to TRBJ2-5; D is perhaps TRBD2 (6 bases). V was cut by 5 bases and J by 5 bases, with 12 bases left in between. Germline V CDR1 and CDR2: SGHNT, YENEEA. The CDR3 is made up of 13 amino acids. CDR3 coding DNA: TGTGCCAGCAGCAAGCGGGTATGGGAGACCCAGTACTTC. It specifies CASSKRVWETQYF.

In its sample, this clonotype was seen a few times. The CDR3, as DNA: TGTGCCAGCAGTTACACCCCCCCAGGCACCACCTACTCAGAACTCGGGGAGCTGTTTTTT. Encoded protein: CASSYTPPGTTYSELGELFF. The genes are TRBV6-2 or TRBV6-3 and TRBJ2-2; D remains unclear. V was shortened by 2 bases and J by 7 bases, with 29 bases between the two germline ends. CDR1 is MNHEY and CDR2 is SVGEGT in the germline V gene. The CDR3 has 20 residues.

In this sample, this clonotype turned up a few times. This chain joins TRBV24-1 and TRBJ1-5; D not certain. Per the germline V gene, CDR1 is KGHDR and CDR2 is SFDVKD. This CDR3 comprises 15 residues. Trimming pared 3 bases from V and 0 bases from J, leaving 8 bases between. CDR3 sequence reads: CATSDGSGSNQPQHF. In DNA form, the CDR3 reads TGTGCCACCAGTGATGGAAGTGGTAGCAATCAGCCCCAGCATTTT.